This record concerns one T cell receptor (beta chain) sequence. The target antigen is unknown. The sample originates from a study of shared clonotypes between healthy human individuals. Whole-study findings and limits: The study found about 5% of naive CD4 clonotypes shared across several donors. Depth was large, yet rarefaction showed that sorted-subset sequencing was incomplete.

The J segment lost 3 bases and the V segment lost 5 bases, leaving 7 bases of the junction unmatched. The germline gives CDR1 SGHTA, CDR2 FQGNSA. The CDR3 length is 15 residues. Some 30,000 T cell genomes (around 190 ng DNA) went into each sorted-subset replicate. Libraries were prepared by immunoSEQ multiplex PCR; TCRdb keeps only in-frame clonotypes and omits some of them. The sample lists some 2.3 million clones, 80% to 95% occurring once. The chain is built from TRBV7-2 and TRBJ1-1, with 9 bases identical to TRBD1. The sequence derives from a man aged 18 to 30 in good health. Some clones in this sample may be carry-over from other donors' samples. The sequenced sample consisted of naive CD4+ T cells from PBMCs. As to subset: CD45RA+ positively selected. The CDR3 protein is CASSPYRGLDTEAFF. The CDR3 DNA reads TGTGCCAGCAGCCCCTACAGGGGGCTAGACACTGAAGCTTTCTTT.